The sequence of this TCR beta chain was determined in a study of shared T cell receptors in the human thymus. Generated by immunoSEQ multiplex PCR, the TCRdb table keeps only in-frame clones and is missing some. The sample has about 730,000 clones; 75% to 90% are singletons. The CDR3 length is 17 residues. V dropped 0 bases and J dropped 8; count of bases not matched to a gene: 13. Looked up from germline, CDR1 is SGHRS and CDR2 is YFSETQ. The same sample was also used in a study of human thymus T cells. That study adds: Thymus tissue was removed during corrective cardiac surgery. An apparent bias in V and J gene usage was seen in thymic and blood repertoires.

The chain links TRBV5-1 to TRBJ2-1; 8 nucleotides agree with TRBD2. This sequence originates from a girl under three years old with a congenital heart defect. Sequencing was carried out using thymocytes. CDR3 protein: CASSLGGVGSGAYEQFF. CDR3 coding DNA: TGCGCCAGCAGCTTGGGGGGGGTGGGTAGCGGGGCCTATGAGCAGTTCTTC.